This section outlines one T cell receptor (beta chain) sequence together with its context. This entry comes from a study of spatial heterogeneity in lung cancer. Trimming removed 2 bases from V and 1 base from J; junction bases left unmatched: 0. Germline values: CDR1 PRHDT, CDR2 FYEKMQ (reference sequence). The CDR3 consists of 14 residues. Time point indicated: sample taken at primary tumor resection. MiXCR, applied by TCRdb to the 5' RACE reads, yields one record per CDR3 protein. The sample contains around 11,000 distinct CDR3 sequences, roughly 6% of which appear only once. The starting material was normal lung tissue next to the tumor, obtained at surgery. The chain is built from TRBV13 and TRBJ2-3, with 7 nucleotides matching TRBD2. The receptor was derived from a male donor with early-stage non-small cell lung cancer. Written as DNA, the CDR3 is TGTGCCAGCAGCTTACGGGGGGGCACAGATACGCAGTATTTT. It encodes CASSLRGGTDTQYF.